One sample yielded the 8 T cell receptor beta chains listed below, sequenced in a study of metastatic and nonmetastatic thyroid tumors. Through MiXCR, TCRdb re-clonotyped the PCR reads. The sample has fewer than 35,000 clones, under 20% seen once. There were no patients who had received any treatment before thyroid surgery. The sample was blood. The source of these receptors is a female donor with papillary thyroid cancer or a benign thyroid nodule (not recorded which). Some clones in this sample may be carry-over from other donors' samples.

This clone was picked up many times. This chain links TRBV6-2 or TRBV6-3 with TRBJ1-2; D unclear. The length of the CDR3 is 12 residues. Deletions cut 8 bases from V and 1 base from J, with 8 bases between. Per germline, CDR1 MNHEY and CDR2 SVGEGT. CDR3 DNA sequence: TGTGCCAGCTCCCACCTTAACTATGGCTACACCTTC. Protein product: CASSHLNYGYTF.

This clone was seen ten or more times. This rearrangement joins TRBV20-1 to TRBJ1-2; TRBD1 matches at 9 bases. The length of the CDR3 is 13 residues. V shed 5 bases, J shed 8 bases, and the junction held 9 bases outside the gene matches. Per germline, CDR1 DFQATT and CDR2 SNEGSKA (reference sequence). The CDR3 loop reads CSAVTGGFAGYTF. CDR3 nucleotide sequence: TGCAGTGCTGTGACAGGGGGGTTCGCGGGCTACACCTTC.

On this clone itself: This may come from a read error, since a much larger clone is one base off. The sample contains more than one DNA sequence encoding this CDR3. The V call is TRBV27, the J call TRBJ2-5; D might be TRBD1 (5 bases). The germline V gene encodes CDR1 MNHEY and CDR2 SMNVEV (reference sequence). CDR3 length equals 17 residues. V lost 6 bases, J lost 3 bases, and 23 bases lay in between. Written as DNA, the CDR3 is TGTGCCAGCAGGCCACACACCAGGGTTAACCTAAAAGAGACCCAGTACTTC. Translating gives CASRPHTRVNLKETQYF.

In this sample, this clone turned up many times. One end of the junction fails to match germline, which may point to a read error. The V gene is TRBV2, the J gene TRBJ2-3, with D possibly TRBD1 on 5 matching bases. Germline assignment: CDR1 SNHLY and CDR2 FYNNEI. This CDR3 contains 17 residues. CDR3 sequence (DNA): TGTGCCAGCGGAAGGGGTTTCCAGGCCCACTCCCTCACCGAAAGTTTTTTT. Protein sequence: CASGRGFQAHSLTESFF.

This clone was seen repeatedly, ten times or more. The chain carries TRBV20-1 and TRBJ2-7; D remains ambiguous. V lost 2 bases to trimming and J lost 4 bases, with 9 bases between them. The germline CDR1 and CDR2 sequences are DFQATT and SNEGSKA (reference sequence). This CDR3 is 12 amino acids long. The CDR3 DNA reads TGCAGTGCTAGACCTCGAGAGTACGAGCAGTACTTC. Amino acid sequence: CSARPREYEQYF.

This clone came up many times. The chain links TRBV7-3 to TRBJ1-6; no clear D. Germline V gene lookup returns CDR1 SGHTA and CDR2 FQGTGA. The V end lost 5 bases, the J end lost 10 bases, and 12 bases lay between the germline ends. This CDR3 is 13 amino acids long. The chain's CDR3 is CASSPTHGSPLHF. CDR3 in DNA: TGTGCCAGCAGCCCAACCCATGGGTCACCCCTCCACTTT.

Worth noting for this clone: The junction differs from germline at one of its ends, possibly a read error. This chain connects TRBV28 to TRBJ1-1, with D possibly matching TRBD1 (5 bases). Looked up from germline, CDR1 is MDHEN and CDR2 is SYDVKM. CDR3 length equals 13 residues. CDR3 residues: CASGHRENTESFF. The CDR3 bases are TGTGCCAGCGGACATAGGGAGAACACTGAATCTTTCTTT.

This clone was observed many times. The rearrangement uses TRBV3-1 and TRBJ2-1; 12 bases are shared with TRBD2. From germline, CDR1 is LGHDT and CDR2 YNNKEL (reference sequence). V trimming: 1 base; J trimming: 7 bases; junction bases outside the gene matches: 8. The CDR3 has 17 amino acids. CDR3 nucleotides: TGTGCCAGCAGCCAAGCTAGCGGGAGGGTTATTGGGAATGAGCAGTTCTTC. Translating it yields CASSQASGRVIGNEQFF.